The clone carrying this TCR beta chain occurred many times. What it binds is unknown. The sample comes from a study of T cells in Graves' hyperthyroidism and ophthalmopathy. Overall study findings and caveats: Median prediction lead before ophthalmopathy onset was about 6.7 months with the model.

The CDR3 has 13 residues. The V segment lost 7 bases and the J segment 4 bases; nucleotides outside the gene matches: 4. Germline-derived CDR1 and CDR2 are LGHNT and FRNRAP. Amplification yielded TCR beta CDR3 regions, with RNA transcripts as the source. The HTBI primer set drove a first-round RT-PCR of the TCR CDR3. From the multiplex PCR reads, TCRdb called clonotypes with MiXCR, one entry per CDR3 protein. The sample holds hundreds of thousands of distinct CDR3 sequences, 18% seen once. Diagnosis rested on symptoms, serum thyroxine and TRAb, thyroid ultrasound, and orbital computed tomography. From more than 9.5 ml of fresh peripheral blood, PBMCs were isolated.

The TCR was taken from a woman aged 45-59 years with Graves' hyperthyroidism that later progressed to Graves' ophthalmopathy. The rearrangement uses TRBV12-5 and TRBJ2-7; 10 bases fit TRBD2. Sequenced material: blood. The CDR3 DNA sequence: TGTGCTAGTGCAACTAGCGGGGTTTACGAGCAGTACTTC. It translates to CASATSGVYEQYF.